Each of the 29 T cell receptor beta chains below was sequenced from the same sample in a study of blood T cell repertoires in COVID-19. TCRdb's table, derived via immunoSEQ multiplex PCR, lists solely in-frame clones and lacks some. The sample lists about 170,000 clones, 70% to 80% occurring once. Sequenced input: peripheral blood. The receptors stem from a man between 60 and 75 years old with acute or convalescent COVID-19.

CDR3 sequence reads: CASSLFSLNEQFF. CDR3 coding DNA: TGCGCCAGCAGCTTGTTCAGTTTAAATGAGCAGTTCTTC. This chain joins TRBV5-1 and TRBJ2-1; no firm D call. V lost 1 base to trimming and J lost 7 bases, with 9 bases between them. The CDR3 is made up of 13 amino acids. The germline CDR1 and CDR2 sequences are SGHRS and YFSETQ.

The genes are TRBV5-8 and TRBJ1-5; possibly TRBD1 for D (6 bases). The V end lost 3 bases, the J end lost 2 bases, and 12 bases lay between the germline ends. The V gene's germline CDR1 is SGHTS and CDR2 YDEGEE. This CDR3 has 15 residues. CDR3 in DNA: TGTGCCAGCAGCTCGAAGGGACATCGCAATCAGCCCCAGCATTTT. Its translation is CASSSKGHRNQPQHF.

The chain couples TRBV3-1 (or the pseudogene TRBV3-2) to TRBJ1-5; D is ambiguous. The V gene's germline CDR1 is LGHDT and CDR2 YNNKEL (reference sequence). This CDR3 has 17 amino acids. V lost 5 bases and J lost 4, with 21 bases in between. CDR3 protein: CASSSRSPGVGNQPQHF. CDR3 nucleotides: TGTGCCAGCAGCTCACGAAGCCCCGGGGTGGGTAATCAGCCCCAGCATTTT.

CDR3 sequence (DNA): TGTGCCAGTCAGGGGGCCCGTTATAACTATGGCTACACCTTC. Translating it yields CASQGARYNYGYTF. The J gene is TRBJ1-2, the V gene TRBV2; 8 positions match TRBD1. CDR1 SNHLY and CDR2 FYNNEI come from the germline V gene. Losses at the gene ends were 9 bases for V and 1 base for J; bases not matched to a gene: 7. CDR3 length equals 14 residues.

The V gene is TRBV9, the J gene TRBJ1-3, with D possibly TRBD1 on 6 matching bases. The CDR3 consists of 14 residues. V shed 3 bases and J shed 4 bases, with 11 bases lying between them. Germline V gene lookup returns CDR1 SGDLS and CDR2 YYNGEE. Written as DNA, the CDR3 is TGTGCCAGCAGCGCCCCAGGGGAAGGAAACACCATATATTTT. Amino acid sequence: CASSAPGEGNTIYF.

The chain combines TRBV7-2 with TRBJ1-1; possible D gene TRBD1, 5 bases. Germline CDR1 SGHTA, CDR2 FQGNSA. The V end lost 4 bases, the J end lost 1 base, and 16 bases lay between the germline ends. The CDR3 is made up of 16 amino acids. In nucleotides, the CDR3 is TGTGCCAGCAGCTCGAGGCCCGGACACCGGAACACTGAAGCTTTCTTT. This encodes CASSSRPGHRNTEAFF. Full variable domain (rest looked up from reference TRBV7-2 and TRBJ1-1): GAGVSQSPSNKVTEKGKDVELRCDPISGHTALYWYRQSLGQGLEFLIYFQGNSAPDKSGLPSDRFSAERTGGSVSTLTIQRTQQEDSAVYLCASSSRPGHRNTEAFFGQGTRLTVV.

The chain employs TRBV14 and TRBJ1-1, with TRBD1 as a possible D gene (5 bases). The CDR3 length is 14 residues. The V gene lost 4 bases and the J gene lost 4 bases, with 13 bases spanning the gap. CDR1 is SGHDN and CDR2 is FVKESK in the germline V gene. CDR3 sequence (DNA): TGTGCCAGCAGCCCGACTTGGGGGGGCACTGAAGCTTTCTTT. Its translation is CASSPTWGGTEAFF. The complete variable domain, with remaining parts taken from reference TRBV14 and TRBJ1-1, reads EAGVTQFPSHSVIEKGQTVTLRCDPISGHDNLYWYRRVMGKEIKFLLHFVKESKQDESGMPNNRFLAERTGGTYSTLKVQPAELEDSGVYFCASSPTWGGTEAFFGQGTRLTVV.

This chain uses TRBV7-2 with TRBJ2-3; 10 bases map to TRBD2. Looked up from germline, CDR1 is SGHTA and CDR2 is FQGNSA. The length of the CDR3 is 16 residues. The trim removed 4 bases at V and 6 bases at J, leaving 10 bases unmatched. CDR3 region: CASSSVAGGRRDTQYF. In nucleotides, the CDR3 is TGTGCCAGCAGCTCGGTAGCGGGGGGCAGAAGGGATACGCAGTATTTT. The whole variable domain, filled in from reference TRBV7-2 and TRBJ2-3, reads GAGVSQSPSNKVTEKGKDVELRCDPISGHTALYWYRQSLGQGLEFLIYFQGNSAPDKSGLPSDRFSAERTGGSVSTLTIQRTQQEDSAVYLCASSSVAGGRRDTQYFGPGTRLTVL.

The CDR3 is CASSYQGRRINTQYF. The CDR3 region has the DNA TGTGCCAGCAGTTACCAGGGGCGGAGGATTAATACGCAGTATTTT. The chain carries TRBV6-2 or TRBV6-3 and TRBJ2-3; possible D gene TRBD1, 6 bases. V lost 2 bases, J lost 7 bases, and 16 bases lay in between. Germline CDR1 reads MNHEY; CDR2 reads SVGEGT. The CDR3 consists of 15 residues.

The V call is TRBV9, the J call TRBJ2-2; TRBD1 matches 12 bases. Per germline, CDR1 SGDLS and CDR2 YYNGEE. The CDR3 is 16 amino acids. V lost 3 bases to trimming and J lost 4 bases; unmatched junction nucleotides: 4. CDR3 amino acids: CASSGGQGAITGELFF. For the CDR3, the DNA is TGTGCCAGCAGCGGGGGACAGGGGGCGATCACCGGGGAGCTGTTTTTT.

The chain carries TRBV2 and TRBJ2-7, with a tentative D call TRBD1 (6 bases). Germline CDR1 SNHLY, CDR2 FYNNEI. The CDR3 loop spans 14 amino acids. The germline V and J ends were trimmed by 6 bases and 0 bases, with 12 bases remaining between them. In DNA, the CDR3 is TGTGCCAGCAGGACCCAGGGGAGCTCCTACGAGCAGTACTTC. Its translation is CASRTQGSSYEQYF.

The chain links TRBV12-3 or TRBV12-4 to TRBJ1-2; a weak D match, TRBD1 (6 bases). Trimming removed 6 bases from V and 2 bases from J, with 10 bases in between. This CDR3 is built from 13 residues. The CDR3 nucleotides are TGTGCCAGCAGCCGGGACACCAACTATGGCTACACCTTC. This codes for CASSRDTNYGYTF.

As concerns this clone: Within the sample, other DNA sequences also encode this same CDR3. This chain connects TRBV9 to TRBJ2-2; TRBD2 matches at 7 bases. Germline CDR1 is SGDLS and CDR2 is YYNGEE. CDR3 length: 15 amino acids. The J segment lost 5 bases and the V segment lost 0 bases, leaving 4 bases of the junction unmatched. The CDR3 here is CASSVVQGGTGELFF. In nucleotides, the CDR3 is TGTGCCAGCAGCGTAGTCCAGGGAGGGACCGGGGAGCTGTTTTTT.

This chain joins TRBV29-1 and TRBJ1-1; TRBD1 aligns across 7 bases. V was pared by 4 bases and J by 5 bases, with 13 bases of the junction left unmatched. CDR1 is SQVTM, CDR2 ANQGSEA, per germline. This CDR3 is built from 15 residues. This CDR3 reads CSVVPSDRSSTEAFF. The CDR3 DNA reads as TGCAGCGTTGTTCCCTCGGACAGGTCAAGTACTGAAGCTTTCTTT.

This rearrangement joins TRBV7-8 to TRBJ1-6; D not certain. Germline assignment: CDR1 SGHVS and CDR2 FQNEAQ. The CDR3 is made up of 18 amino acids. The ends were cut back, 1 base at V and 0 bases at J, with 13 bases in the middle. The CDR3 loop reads CASSLVLYGGSYNSPLHF. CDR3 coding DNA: TGTGCCAGCAGCTTAGTATTGTACGGCGGCTCCTATAATTCACCCCTCCACTTT.

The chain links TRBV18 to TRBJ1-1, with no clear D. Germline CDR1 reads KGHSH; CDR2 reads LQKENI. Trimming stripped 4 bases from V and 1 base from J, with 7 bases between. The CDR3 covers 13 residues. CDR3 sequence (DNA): TGTGCCAGCTCACTTTTCGGGAACACTGAAGCTTTCTTT. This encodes CASSLFGNTEAFF.

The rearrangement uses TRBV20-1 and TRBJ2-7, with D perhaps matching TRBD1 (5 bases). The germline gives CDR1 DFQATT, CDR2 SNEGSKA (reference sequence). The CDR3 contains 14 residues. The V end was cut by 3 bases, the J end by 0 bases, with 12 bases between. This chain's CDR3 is CSASQGASSYEQYF. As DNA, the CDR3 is TGCAGTGCTAGTCAAGGGGCCAGCTCCTACGAGCAGTACTTC.

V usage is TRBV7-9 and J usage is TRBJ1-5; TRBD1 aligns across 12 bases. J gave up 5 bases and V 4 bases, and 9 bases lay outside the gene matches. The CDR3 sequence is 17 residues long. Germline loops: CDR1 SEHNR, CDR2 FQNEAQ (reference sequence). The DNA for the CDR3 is TGTGCCAGCAGCTCCATGGGGACAGGGGGCCTCGATCAGCCCCAGCATTTT. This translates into CASSSMGTGGLDQPQHF.

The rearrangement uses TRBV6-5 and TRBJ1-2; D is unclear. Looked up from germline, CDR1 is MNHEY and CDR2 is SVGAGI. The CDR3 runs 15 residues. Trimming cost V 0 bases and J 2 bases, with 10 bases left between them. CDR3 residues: CASSYSRAGNYGYTF. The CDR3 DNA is TGTGCCAGCAGTTACTCCCGCGCCGGGAACTATGGCTACACCTTC.

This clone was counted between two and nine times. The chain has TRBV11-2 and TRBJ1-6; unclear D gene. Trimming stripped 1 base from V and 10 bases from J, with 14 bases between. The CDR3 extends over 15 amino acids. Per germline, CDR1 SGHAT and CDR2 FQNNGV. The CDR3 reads CASSLVPGSGSPLHF. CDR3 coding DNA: TGTGCCAGCAGCTTAGTCCCCGGGTCTGGGTCACCCCTCCACTTT.

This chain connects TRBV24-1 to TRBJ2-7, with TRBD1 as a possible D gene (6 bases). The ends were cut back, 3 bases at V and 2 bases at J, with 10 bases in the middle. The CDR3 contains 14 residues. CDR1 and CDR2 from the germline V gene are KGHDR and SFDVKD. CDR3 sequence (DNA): TGTGCCACCAGTGATCCTGGACAGCCCTACGAGCAGTACTTC. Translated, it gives CATSDPGQPYEQYF.

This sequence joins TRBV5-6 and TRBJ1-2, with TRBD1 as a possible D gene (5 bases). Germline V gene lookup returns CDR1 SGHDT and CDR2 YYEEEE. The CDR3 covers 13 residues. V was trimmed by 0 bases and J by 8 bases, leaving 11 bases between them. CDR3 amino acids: CASSLEGVGGYTF. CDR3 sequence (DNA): TGTGCCAGCAGCTTGGAAGGGGTCGGGGGCTACACCTTC.

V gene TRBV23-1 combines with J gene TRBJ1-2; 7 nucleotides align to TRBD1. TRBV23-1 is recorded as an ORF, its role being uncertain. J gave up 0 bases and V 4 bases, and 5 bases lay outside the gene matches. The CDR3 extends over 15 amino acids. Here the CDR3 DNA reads TGCGCCAGCAGTCTTCATGACAGGGCTAACTATGGCTACACCTTC. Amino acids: CASSLHDRANYGYTF.

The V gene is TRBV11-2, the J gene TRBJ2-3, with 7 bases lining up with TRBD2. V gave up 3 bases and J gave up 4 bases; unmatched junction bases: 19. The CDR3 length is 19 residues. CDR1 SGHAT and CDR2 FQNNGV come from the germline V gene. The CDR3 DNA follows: TGTGCCAGCAGCTTGATCGGTCCCTCGGTGGCGGGGGTTCCAGATACGCAGTATTTT. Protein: CASSLIGPSVAGVPDTQYF.

The CDR3 protein is CASSPAEAYGYTF. CDR3 sequence (DNA): TGTGCCAGCAGTCCCGCGGAGGCTTATGGCTACACCTTC. The chain carries TRBV3-1 (or the pseudogene TRBV3-2) and TRBJ1-2; D not resolved. The CDR3 runs 13 residues. CDR1 LGHDT and CDR2 YNNKEL come from the germline V gene (reference sequence). Between the trimmed V and J ends, which lost 6 bases and 5 bases, there was a span of 13 bases.

The CDR3 reads CASSQPGTNYGYTF. The CDR3 region has the DNA TGTGCCAGCAGCCAGCCCGGGACAAACTATGGCTACACCTTC. The chain links TRBV3-1 (or the pseudogene TRBV3-2) to TRBJ1-2; the D gene is possibly TRBD1 (6 bases). Trimming took 3 bases from V and 2 from J, leaving 10 bases between them. The CDR3 runs to 14 residues. Looked up from germline, CDR1 is LGHDT and CDR2 is YNNKEL (reference sequence).

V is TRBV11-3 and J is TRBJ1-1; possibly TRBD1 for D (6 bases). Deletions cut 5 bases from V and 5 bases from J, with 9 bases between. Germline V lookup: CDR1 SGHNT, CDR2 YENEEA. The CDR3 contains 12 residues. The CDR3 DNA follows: TGTGCCAGCAGCATTGACAGGACTGAAGCTTTCTTT. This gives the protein CASSIDRTEAFF.

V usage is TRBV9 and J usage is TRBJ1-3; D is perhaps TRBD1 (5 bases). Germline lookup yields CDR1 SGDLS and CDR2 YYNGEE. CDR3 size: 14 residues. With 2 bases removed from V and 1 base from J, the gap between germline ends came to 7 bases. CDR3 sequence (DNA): TGTGCCAGCAGCGTCAGGGTTTCTGGAAACACCATATATTTT. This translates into CASSVRVSGNTIYF.

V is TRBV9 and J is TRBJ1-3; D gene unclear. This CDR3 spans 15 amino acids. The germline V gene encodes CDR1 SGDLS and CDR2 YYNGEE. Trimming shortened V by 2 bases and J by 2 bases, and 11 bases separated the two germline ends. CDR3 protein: CASSVRGLAGNTIYF. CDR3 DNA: TGTGCCAGCAGCGTTCGAGGACTAGCTGGAAACACCATATATTTT.